The 22 T cell receptor beta chains in this list originate from one sample, sequenced in a study of blood T cell repertoires in COVID-19. Repertoires were generated with immunoSEQ multiplex PCR, while TCRdb's copy carries only in-frame clones and drops some. This repertoire shows over 150,000 clones, around four fifths found once; its top ten account for 7%. Sequenced material: peripheral blood. These receptors originate from a middle-aged woman with COVID-19, enrolled during active disease.

The chain combines TRBV14 with TRBJ1-1; tentatively, D is TRBD1 (5 bases). Germline lookup yields CDR1 SGHDN and CDR2 FVKESK. Trimming removed 10 bases from V and 8 bases from J, with 14 bases in between. The CDR3 totals 11 residues. The CDR3 spells CAIMGGAEAFF. In DNA form, the CDR3 reads TGTGCCATTATGGGAGGGGCCGAAGCTTTCTTT.

This clone was counted between two and nine times. The rearrangement joins TRBV28 to TRBJ2-7; TRBD1 is a possible D gene (5 bases). CDR3 size: 14 residues. The V end was cut by 7 bases, the J end by 1 base, with 14 bases between. The germline V gene has CDR1 MDHEN and CDR2 SYDVKM. CDR3 amino acids: CASTRRGMSYEQYF. The CDR3 nucleotides are TGTGCCAGCACCCGAAGGGGAATGTCCTACGAGCAGTACTTC.

V and J are TRBV10-3 and TRBJ1-1, with D tentatively TRBD1 (5 bases). CDR1 and CDR2 (germline): ENHRY, SYGVKD. There are 14 residues in the CDR3. Trimming cost V 3 bases and J 1 base, with 9 bases left between them. This chain's CDR3 is CAISERQPNTEAFF. In DNA form, the CDR3 reads TGTGCCATCAGTGAAAGACAGCCGAACACTGAAGCTTTCTTT.

The chain links TRBV9 to TRBJ2-7, with D maybe TRBD1 (5 bases). V lost 0 bases and J lost 5, with 15 bases in between. This CDR3 has 15 amino acids. Germline CDR1 and CDR2: SGDLS and YYNGEE. The CDR3, as DNA: TGTGCCAGCAGCGTAGGATCAGGGATTCAAAACGAGCAGTACTTC. Its protein is CASSVGSGIQNEQYF.

The rearrangement uses TRBV29-1 and TRBJ1-2, with D possibly TRBD1 on 6 matching bases. Germline loops: CDR1 SQVTM, CDR2 ANQGSEA. With 6 bases removed from V and 4 bases from J, the gap between germline ends came to 6 bases. The CDR3 has 10 residues. The CDR3 DNA reads as TGCAGCGTGGACAGCTATGGCTACACCTTC. Encoded protein: CSVDSYGYTF. The variable domain in full, with the rest retrieved from reference TRBV29-1 and TRBJ1-2, is SAVISQKPSRDICQRGTSLTIQCQVDSQVTMMFWYRQQPGQSLTLIATANQGSEATYESGFVIDKFPISRPNLTFSTLTVSNMSPEDSSIYLCSVDSYGYTFGSGTRLTVV.

The gene calls are TRBV5-1 and TRBJ2-7; 8 bases align to TRBD2. With V trimmed by 4 bases and J by 5 bases, 11 bases remained unmatched. Germline V gene lookup returns CDR1 SGHRS and CDR2 YFSETQ. This CDR3 is built from 15 residues. CDR3 nucleotides: TGCGCCAGCAGCCCCGTGTTGCGGGGGGTGGACGAGCAGTACTTC. As protein: CASSPVLRGVDEQYF.

The chain has TRBV4-1 and TRBJ1-2, with 8 bases lining up with TRBD1. CDR1 and CDR2 from the germline V gene are MGHRA and YSYEKL. The CDR3 consists of 17 residues. V shed 4 bases and J 4 bases; nucleotides not matched to a gene: 14. The CDR3 is CASSPSARQGLSYGYTF. CDR3 nucleotide sequence: TGCGCCAGCAGCCCCTCGGCTAGACAGGGGCTTAGCTATGGCTACACCTTC.

The table lists this clone with a count of one. V gene TRBV28 combines with J gene TRBJ1-4; D might be TRBD1 (6 bases). CDR3 length: 15 residues. The germline V gene encodes CDR1 MDHEN and CDR2 SYDVKM. V lost 3 bases to trimming and J lost 4 bases, with 12 bases between them. The CDR3 nucleotides read TGTGCCAGCAGTTTCAGGGGAGGGAATAATGAAAAACTGTTTTTT. It translates to CASSFRGGNNEKLFF. The full variable domain, its missing parts supplied by reference TRBV28 and TRBJ1-4, is DVKVTQSSRYLVKRTGEKVFLECVQDMDHENMFWYRQDPGLGLRLIYFSYDVKMKEKGDIPEGYSVSREKKERFSLILESASTNQTSMYLCASSFRGGNNEKLFFGSGTQLSVL.

V usage is TRBV28 and J usage is TRBJ2-5, with 7 bases matching TRBD2. V dropped 3 bases and J dropped 1; count of bases not matched to a gene: 8. Germline V gene data show CDR1 as MDHEN and CDR2 as SYDVKM. The CDR3 loop spans 16 amino acids. The CDR3 is CASSFESGVLQETQYF. The CDR3, as DNA: TGTGCCAGCAGTTTCGAGAGCGGGGTACTCCAAGAGACCCAGTACTTC. The full variable domain, in which reference TRBV28 and TRBJ2-5 provide the parts outside the CDR3, is DVKVTQSSRYLVKRTGEKVFLECVQDMDHENMFWYRQDPGLGLRLIYFSYDVKMKEKGDIPEGYSVSREKKERFSLILESASTNQTSMYLCASSFESGVLQETQYFGPGTRLLVL.

This rearrangement joins TRBV4-1 to TRBJ1-6, with D maybe TRBD1 (6 bases). Deletions cut 4 bases from V and 7 bases from J, with 11 bases between. CDR1 and CDR2 (germline): MGHRA, YSYEKL. The CDR3 loop spans 14 amino acids. The CDR3 bases are TGCGCCAGCAGCCCCGGACAGTGGAATTCACCCCTCCACTTT. Encoded protein: CASSPGQWNSPLHF.

The CDR3 bases are TGTGCCAGCAGTCCCAGCGGCTCCTACGAGCAGTACTTC. This sequence encodes CASSPSGSYEQYF. The chain combines TRBV7-3 with TRBJ2-7; TRBD2 might be the D (5 bases). Germline V gene data show CDR1 as SGHTA and CDR2 as FQGTGA. V lost 6 bases to trimming and J lost 0 bases, with 9 bases between them. CDR3 size: 13 residues.

The J gene is TRBJ1-1, the V gene TRBV4-1, with 7 bases identical to TRBD1. Germline trimming cut 7 bases from V and 3 bases from J; bases unmatched to any gene: 11. From germline, CDR1 is MGHRA and CDR2 YSYEKL. The CDR3 spans 15 residues. The CDR3 nucleotides read TGCGCCAGCACCCTTGGCCCGACAGGGTACACTGAAGCTTTCTTT. It is translated as CASTLGPTGYTEAFF.

In nucleotides, the CDR3 is TGTGCCAGCAGCTTAGGGGGCCTCTATGGCTACACCTTC. This gives the protein CASSLGGLYGYTF. The chain recombines TRBV7-2 with TRBJ1-2, with D possibly TRBD1 on 5 matching bases. The V gene lost 1 base and the J gene lost 4 bases, with 7 bases spanning the gap. The CDR3 sequence is 13 residues long. Germline CDR1 and CDR2: SGHTA and FQGNSA.

The chain is built from TRBV19 and TRBJ1-2; the D gene is possibly TRBD1 (6 bases). CDR1 is LNHDA and CDR2 is SQIVND in the germline V gene (reference sequence). The V gene lost 4 bases and the J gene lost 4 bases, with 19 bases spanning the gap. The length of the CDR3 is 16 residues. The CDR3 protein is CASSSGTGRTSYGYTF. CDR3 nucleotide sequence: TGTGCCAGTAGTAGCGGTACAGGGCGCACTTCCTATGGCTACACCTTC.

The rearrangement uses TRBV6-5 and TRBJ2-3; 8 nucleotides align to TRBD1. Looked up from germline, CDR1 is MNHEY and CDR2 is SVGAGI. The trim removed 7 bases at V and 4 bases at J, leaving 10 bases unmatched. CDR3 size: 15 residues. CDR3 loop: CASTRGAGGPDTQYF. In DNA, the CDR3 is TGTGCCAGCACCCGCGGGGCAGGGGGCCCAGATACGCAGTATTTT.

J is TRBJ1-5 and V is TRBV18; 8 positions match TRBD1. The CDR3 contains 15 residues. J lost 8 bases, V lost 5 bases, and 11 bases had no gene match. Germline-derived CDR1 and CDR2 are KGHSH and LQKENI. The CDR3 coding sequence is TGTGCCAGCTCAACGGGAGGACAGGGAATCAAGCCCCAGCATTTT. Its translation is CASSTGGQGIKPQHF. The whole variable domain, filled in from reference TRBV18 and TRBJ1-5, reads NAGVMQNPRHLVRRRGQEARLRCSPMKGHSHVYWYRQLPEEGLKFMVYLQKENIIDESGMPKERFSAEFPKEGPSILRIQQVVRGDSAAYFCASSTGGQGIKPQHFGDGTRLSIL.

At least ten counts were recorded for this clone. The chain uses TRBV5-4 and TRBJ1-6, with unresolved D. CDR3 size: 14 residues. Germline V lookup: CDR1 SGHNT, CDR2 YYREEE (reference sequence). The germline V and J ends were trimmed by 4 bases and 9 bases, with 14 bases remaining between them. Here the CDR3 reads CASSHTESGSPLHF. CDR3 DNA sequence: TGTGCCAGCAGCCACACCGAATCGGGTTCACCCCTCCACTTT.

The chain couples TRBV19 to TRBJ2-5; the match to TRBD1 covers 7 bases. The CDR3 extends over 15 amino acids. Looked up from germline, CDR1 is LNHDA and CDR2 is SQIVND (reference sequence). V lost 6 bases and J lost 5; bases outside the gene matches: 12. The CDR3 region is CASSRRTGGGETQYF. For the CDR3, the DNA is TGTGCCAGTAGCCGGAGGACAGGAGGTGGGGAGACCCAGTACTTC.

In its sample, this clone was seen a few times. The chain uses TRBV7-6 and TRBJ1-1; D is uncertain. Germline CDR1 SGHVS, CDR2 FNYEAQ. V lost 1 base to trimming and J lost 3 bases, with 15 bases between them. The CDR3 covers 16 residues. CDR3 amino acids: CASSLGPSGEDTEAFF. CDR3 coding DNA: TGTGCCAGCAGCTTAGGGCCGTCCGGGGAGGACACTGAAGCTTTCTTT. The full variable domain, completed using reference TRBV7-6 and TRBJ1-1, is GAGVSQSPRYKVTKRGQDVALRCDPISGHVSLYWYRQALGQGPEFLTYFNYEAQQDKSGLPNDRFSAERPEGSISTLTIQRTEQRDSAMYRCASSLGPSGEDTEAFFGQGTRLTVV.

The chain carries TRBV11-2 and TRBJ1-5, with D possibly TRBD1 on 6 matching bases. Trimming shortened V by 4 bases and J by 4 bases, and 17 bases separated the two germline ends. CDR1 and CDR2 (germline): SGHAT, FQNNGV. The CDR3 spans 16 residues. The CDR3, as DNA: TGTGCCAGCAGCTCTCTACAGGGAAGTGGTAATCAGCCCCAGCATTTT. This sequence encodes CASSSLQGSGNQPQHF.

The chain recombines TRBV5-6 with TRBJ2-1, with D maybe TRBD2 (6 bases). Germline V gives CDR1 SGHDT, CDR2 YYEEEE. The germline V and J ends were trimmed by 4 bases and 4 bases, with 21 bases remaining between them. CDR3 size: 17 residues. CDR3 region: CASSGPVLASSYNEQFF. For the CDR3, the DNA is TGTGCCAGCAGCGGACCGGTTCTAGCGAGCTCTTACAATGAGCAGTTCTTC. Full variable domain (rest looked up from reference TRBV5-6 and TRBJ2-1): DAGVTQSPTHLIKTRGQQVTLRCSPKSGHDTVSWYQQALGQGPQFIFQYYEEEERQRGNFPDRFSGHQFPNYSSELNVNALLLGDSALYLCASSGPVLASSYNEQFFGPGTRLTVL.

This chain connects TRBV11-3 to TRBJ2-3; 11 bases line up with TRBD2. Germline V gene sequence: CDR1 SGHNT, CDR2 YENEEA. The trim removed 1 base at V and 2 bases at J, leaving 5 bases unmatched. The CDR3 runs to 17 residues. The CDR3 DNA reads as TGTGCCAGCAGCTTAGGGGGACTAGCGGCCCACACAGATACGCAGTATTTT. Translating it yields CASSLGGLAAHTDTQYF.